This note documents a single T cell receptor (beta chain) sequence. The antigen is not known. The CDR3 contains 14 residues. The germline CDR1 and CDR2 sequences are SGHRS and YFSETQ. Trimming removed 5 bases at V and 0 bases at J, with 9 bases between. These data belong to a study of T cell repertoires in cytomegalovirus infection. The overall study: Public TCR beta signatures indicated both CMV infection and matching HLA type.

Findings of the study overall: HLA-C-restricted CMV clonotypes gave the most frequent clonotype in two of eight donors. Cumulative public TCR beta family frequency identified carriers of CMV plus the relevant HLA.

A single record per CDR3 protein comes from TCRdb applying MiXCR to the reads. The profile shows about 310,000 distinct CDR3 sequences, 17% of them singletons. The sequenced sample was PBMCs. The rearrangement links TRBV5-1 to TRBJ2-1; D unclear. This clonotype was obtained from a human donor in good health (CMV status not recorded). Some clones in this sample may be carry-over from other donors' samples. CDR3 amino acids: CASRPLGSYNEQFF. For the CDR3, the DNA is TGCGCCAGCAGGCCCCTTGGCTCCTACAATGAGCAGTTCTTC. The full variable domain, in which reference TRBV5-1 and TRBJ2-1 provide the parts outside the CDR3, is KAGVTQTPRYLIKTRGQQVTLSCSPISGHRSVSWYQQTPGQGLQFLFEYFSETQRNKGNFPGRFSGRQFSNSRSEMNVSTLELGDSALYLCASRPLGSYNEQFFGPGTRLTVL.